The 11 T cell receptor beta chains below all came from one sample that was sequenced in a study of shared clonotypes between healthy human individuals. Some clones are missing from TCRdb's copy, which holds only in-frame ones; the method was immunoSEQ multiplex PCR. Of around 700,000 clones listed, about 78% are singletons. Material: memory CD4+ T cells sorted from blood. Subset indicated: CD45RA-negative fraction. These receptors all come from a woman aged 25 to 39 in good health.

The J gene is TRBJ2-5, the V gene TRBV5-1; 8 positions match TRBD1. The CDR3 totals 14 residues. The trim removed 4 bases at V and 2 bases at J, leaving 4 bases unmatched. Germline V CDR1 and CDR2: SGHRS, YFSETQ. The CDR3 bases are TGCGCCAGCAGCCGCGACAGGGGTCAAGAGACCCAGTACTTC. Its protein is CASSRDRGQETQYF.

This clone was seen more than once but under ten times. The CDR3 is CASSLKGPNTEAFF. The CDR3 DNA reads as TGTGCCAGCAGCTTAAAAGGCCCGAACACTGAAGCTTTCTTT. The genes are TRBV11-2 and TRBJ1-1; no clear D. CDR1 is SGHAT, CDR2 FQNNGV, per germline. The V gene lost 2 bases and the J gene lost 1 base, with 8 bases spanning the gap. The CDR3 is 14 amino acids.

The V call is TRBV25-1, the J call TRBJ2-1; no firm D call. Trimming pared 2 bases from V and 5 bases from J, leaving 7 bases between. The V gene's germline CDR1 is MGHDK and CDR2 SYGVNS. The CDR3 loop spans 13 amino acids. The CDR3 DNA reads TGTGCCAGCAGTGAAGAGAGAAACAATGAGCAGTTCTTC. It yields the protein CASSEERNNEQFF.

The chain has TRBV27 and TRBJ2-7; TRBD1 or TRBD2 may be the D gene (5 bases each). This CDR3 has 14 residues. Germline V gene sequence: CDR1 MNHEY, CDR2 SMNVEV (reference sequence). The V and J ends lost 1 base and 2 bases respectively, with 9 bases between them. CDR3 coding DNA: TGTGCCAGCAGTTTATTGGGGGAGACCTACGAGCAGTACTTC. Protein product: CASSLLGETYEQYF.

This clone was observed a handful of times. This CDR3 is also generated by other DNA sequences in the sample. The gene calls are TRBV29-1 and TRBJ2-3; 7 bases fit TRBD1. Germline CDR1 is SQVTM and CDR2 is ANQGSEA. The V gene end was trimmed by 3 bases and the J gene end by 1 base; junction bases not matched to a gene: 1. CDR3 size: 13 residues. CDR3 residues: CSVDGQGTDTQYF. The CDR3 bases are TGCAGCGTTGACGGACAGGGCACAGATACGCAGTATTTT.

V and J are TRBV7-3 and TRBJ2-2; TRBD2 agrees at 14 bases. Trimming at V came to 3 bases and at J to 2 bases, leaving 2 bases not matched to a gene. Looked up from germline, CDR1 is SGHTA and CDR2 is FQGTGA. This CDR3 has 17 amino acids. CDR3 nucleotide sequence: TGTGCCAGCAGCTTCGGGACTAGCGGGAGTAACACCGGGGAGCTGTTTTTT. Protein product: CASSFGTSGSNTGELFF.

This clone has a single count. V is TRBV19 and J is TRBJ2-1; D is possibly TRBD1 (7 bases). This CDR3 is built from 13 residues. Germline-derived CDR1 and CDR2 are LNHDA and SQIVND (reference sequence). Between the trimmed V and J ends, which lost 8 bases and 8 bases, there was a span of 16 bases. The CDR3 sequence: CASGTAERDEQFF. CDR3 DNA sequence: TGTGCCAGTGGGACAGCGGAGCGGGATGAGCAGTTCTTC.

The chain employs TRBV11-2 and TRBJ1-2; the D gene is possibly TRBD1 (5 bases). V lost 5 bases and J 1 base, leaving 20 bases between the germline ends. Looked up from germline, CDR1 is SGHAT and CDR2 is FQNNGV. This CDR3 has 17 amino acids. The CDR3 DNA is TGTGCCAGCAGCCCCCTCACGGGGGGGTTATTTAACTATGGCTACACCTTC. The encoded protein is CASSPLTGGLFNYGYTF. Using reference TRBV11-2 and TRBJ1-2 for the parts outside the CDR3, the full variable domain is EAGVAQSPRYKIIEKRQSVAFWCNPISGHATLYWYQQILGQGPKLLIQFQNNGVVDDSQLPKDRFSAERLKGVDSTLKIQPAKLEDSAVYLCASSPLTGGLFNYGYTFGSGTRLTVV.

The rearrangement links TRBV23-1 to TRBJ2-7; D may be TRBD1 or TRBD2 (5 bases each). TRBV23-1 is treated as an ORF (open reading frame) with a function not yet certain. V was clipped by 3 bases and J by 1 base, with 13 bases between them. The CDR3 has 15 amino acids. Here the CDR3 reads CASSQGTEDSYEQYF. The DNA for the CDR3 is TGCGCCAGCAGTCAGGGGACGGAGGATTCCTACGAGCAGTACTTC.

The table lists this clone with a few counts. The chain links TRBV28 to TRBJ1-2; the D is unclear. Between the trimmed V and J ends, which lost 2 bases and 4 bases, there was a span of 14 bases. The length of the CDR3 is 15 residues. In germline, CDR1 is MDHEN, CDR2 SYDVKM. CDR3 coding DNA: TGTGCCAGCAGTTTACTCGCCAGGCGTGTCTATGGCTACACCTTC. Amino acids: CASSLLARRVYGYTF.

The chain joins TRBV6-1 to TRBJ1-1; 9 bases map to TRBD1. The trim removed 3 bases at V and 5 bases at J, leaving 7 bases unmatched. The CDR3 has 15 residues. The V gene's germline CDR1 is MNHNS and CDR2 SASEGT. The CDR3 loop reads CASSDLTGGKTEAFF. CDR3 in DNA: TGTGCCAGCAGTGATCTGACAGGGGGAAAGACTGAAGCTTTCTTT.